This TCR beta chain was sequenced in a study of cytomegalovirus exposure and HLA in healthy donors. Study results and caveats: The study listed under 200 cytomegalovirus-associated TCR beta chains. Earlier results showed most TCR beta V segments being productive about 90% or about 30% of the time. Beyond CMV serostatus, there was no information to go on about immune exposure.

CDR1 MDHEN and CDR2 SYDVKM come from the germline V gene. Between the trimmed V and J ends, which lost 4 bases and 5 bases, there was a span of 24 bases. The CDR3 is 17 residues long. For this clone: Its target is unknown.

60 Vbeta and 13 Jbeta primers were used in PCR. TCRdb's copy holds only in-frame clones and misses some; the assay was immunoSEQ multiplex PCR. The sample includes about 55,000 clones, 65% to 85% of them seen just once. This receptor was identified in a female donor in good health and CMV-seronegative. Source material: PBMCs. The chain couples TRBV28 to TRBJ2-7; TRBD1 is a possible D gene (5 bases). DNA for the CDR3: TGTGCCAGCAGTTCCCCCTTGGGGCAGATTGCGCGTGACGAGCAGTACTTC. It codes for CASSSPLGQIARDEQYF.